The TCR beta chain under discussion was sequenced for a study of CD4+ T cells in melanoma. The V gene end was trimmed by 0 bases and the J gene end by 7 bases; junction bases not matched to a gene: 9. This CDR3 has 17 residues. Germline CDR1 and CDR2: MGHRA and YSYEKL. The data were produced by immunoSEQ multiplex PCR, yet TCRdb's version contains in-frame clones alone and is incomplete. The sample yields 7,200 or so clones, around 65% seen once. This clone was seen only a few times. Sequencing input: cells from a culture (not recorded whether cultured in vitro). This sequence was found in a human donor with melanoma. The rearrangement uses TRBV4-1 and TRBJ1-2; TRBD1 matches 12 bases. The CDR3 region is CASSQDWGTGGAGGYTF. The CDR3 bases are TGCGCCAGCAGCCAAGATTGGGGGACAGGGGGCGCGGGTGGCTACACCTTC.